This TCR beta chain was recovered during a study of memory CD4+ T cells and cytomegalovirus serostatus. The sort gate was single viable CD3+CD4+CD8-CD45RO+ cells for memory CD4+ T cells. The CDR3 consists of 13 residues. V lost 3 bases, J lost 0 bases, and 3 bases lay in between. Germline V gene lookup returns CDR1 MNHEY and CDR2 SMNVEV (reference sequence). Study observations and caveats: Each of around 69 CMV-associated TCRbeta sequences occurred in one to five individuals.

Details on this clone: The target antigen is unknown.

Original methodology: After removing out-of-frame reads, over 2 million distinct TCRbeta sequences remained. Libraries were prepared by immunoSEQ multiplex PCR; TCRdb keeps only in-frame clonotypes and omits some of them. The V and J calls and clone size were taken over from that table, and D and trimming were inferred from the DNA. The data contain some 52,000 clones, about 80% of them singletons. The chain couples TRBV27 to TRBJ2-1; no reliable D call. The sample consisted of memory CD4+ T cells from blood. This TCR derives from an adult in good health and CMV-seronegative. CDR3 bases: TGTGCCAGCAGTTTCGCCTCCTACAATGAGCAGTTCTTC. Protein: CASSFASYNEQFF.